What follows are 16 T cell receptor beta chains derived from one specimen sequenced in a study of regulatory T cells in long-lasting Graves disease. To make TCR beta libraries, researchers used iRepertoire HTBI primers and Arm-PCR of CDR3 regions. TCRdb called the multiplex PCR reads again in MiXCR, with one record for every CDR3 protein. The data contain under 300,000 distinct CDR3 sequences, roughly 18% of them singletons. As to time point: newly diagnosed GD, antithyroid drugs for less than 3 months. PBMC-extracted RNA yielded the TCR library. This sample was shared with a second study, whose subject was T cells in Graves' hyperthyroidism and ophthalmopathy.

Sequenced material: peripheral blood mononuclear cells (PBMCs), taken at new diagnosis, from a patient treated with antithyroid drugs. The receptors here all came from a woman in her thirties with Graves disease.

Many counts were recorded for this clonotype. This CDR3 is CASEGLTAGSSGNTIYF. In DNA, the CDR3 is TGTGCCAGCGAAGGTTTAACGGCAGGGAGCTCTGGAAACACCATATATTTT. The V and J genes are TRBV6-1 and TRBJ1-3; TRBD1 might be the D (5 bases). The CDR3 runs 17 residues. The germline gives CDR1 MNHNS, CDR2 SASEGT. Trimming took 8 bases from V and 0 from J, leaving 20 bases between them.

Many counts were recorded for this clonotype. The genes are TRBV7-3 and TRBJ2-3; D is undetermined. Trimming removed 1 base from V and 2 bases from J, with 4 bases in between. Per germline, CDR1 SGHTA and CDR2 FQGTGA. The length of the CDR3 is 13 residues. The CDR3, as DNA: TGTGCCAGCAGCTTAAGCGTCACAGATACGCAGTATTTT. It specifies CASSLSVTDTQYF.

The chain links TRBV7-2 to TRBJ1-2; 8 bases are a match to TRBD1. J gave up 6 bases and V 5 bases, and 14 bases lay outside the gene matches. CDR1 SGHTA and CDR2 FQGNSA come from the germline V gene. The CDR3 consists of 16 residues. The CDR3 region is CASSPGQGQLTNGYTF. In DNA form, the CDR3 reads TGTGCCAGCAGCCCCGGACAGGGCCAACTAACTAATGGCTACACCTTC. Using reference TRBV7-2 and TRBJ1-2 for the parts outside the CDR3, the full variable domain is GAGVSQSPSNKVTEKGKDVELRCDPISGHTALYWYRQSLGQGLEFLIYFQGNSAPDKSGLPSDRFSAERTGGSVSTLTIQRTQQEDSAVYLCASSPGQGQLTNGYTFGSGTRLTVV.

This clonotype occurred many times. V gene TRBV20-1 combines with J gene TRBJ2-5; 11 nucleotides align to TRBD2. Germline CDR1 DFQATT, CDR2 SNEGSKA (reference sequence). V was clipped by 0 bases and J by 1 base; unmatched bases: 1. CDR3 length: 15 residues. The CDR3 sequence is CSARDSGGVQETQYF. The CDR3 DNA reads TGCAGTGCTAGAGATAGCGGGGGGGTCCAAGAGACCCAGTACTTC.

With regard to this clonotype: A far larger clone is only one base removed, so a read error is likely. Lacking the conserved final phenylalanine or tryptophan, this CDR3 likely reflects a read error. Because the CDR3's place on the DNA is in doubt, the DNA is left out and the CDR3 is given as listed by TCRdb. The chain employs TRBV7-2 and TRBJ2-3; the DNA was not used to check the table's D call, TRBD2. The germline gives CDR1 SGHTA, CDR2 FQGNSA. The CDR3 region is 14 residues in length, termini included. The CDR3: CASRTSGGAYEQYL.

This clonotype was counted many times. Written as DNA, the CDR3 is TGTGCCAGCACCCAAGGACTAATTCCTCAGCCCCAGCATTTT. It is translated as CASTQGLIPQPQHF. J is TRBJ1-5 and V is TRBV6-1, with D unresolved. Germline values: CDR1 MNHNS, CDR2 SASEGT. The CDR3 spans 14 residues. Trimming took 7 bases from V and 6 from J, leaving 16 bases between them.

With regard to this clonotype: A far larger clone differs by one base, so this is likely a read error. The CDR3 spells CSVGGTGYEQFF. In nucleotides, the CDR3 is TGCAGCGTCGGCGGGACGGGCTACGAGCAGTTCTTC. The chain has TRBV29-1 and TRBJ2-1; possibly TRBD2 for D (6 bases). Trimming shortened V by 6 bases and J by 10 bases, and 16 bases separated the two germline ends. The germline gives CDR1 SQVTM, CDR2 ANQGSEA. The CDR3 is 12 amino acids.

In its sample, this clonotype was seen many times. This sequence joins TRBV14 and TRBJ2-1; the D gene could be TRBD1 or TRBD2 (6 bases each). The CDR3 has 16 residues. Between the trimmed V and J ends, which lost 4 bases and 6 bases, there was a span of 19 bases. Per germline, CDR1 SGHDN and CDR2 FVKESK. The CDR3 DNA sequence: TGTGCCAGCAGCCGGATTGAACCGGGGGCGGGCAATGAGCAGTTCTTC. It yields the protein CASSRIEPGAGNEQFF.

In its sample, this clonotype was seen many times. J is TRBJ2-3 and V is TRBV20-1; TRBD2 matches at 11 bases. Looked up from germline, CDR1 is DFQATT and CDR2 is SNEGSKA (reference sequence). The CDR3 runs to 15 residues. Losses at the gene ends were 3 bases for V and 7 bases for J; bases not matched to a gene: 9. In DNA form, the CDR3 reads TGCAGTGCTAGTAAACTAGCGGGGGAGAGGAATACGCAGTATTTT. Translated, it gives CSASKLAGERNTQYF.

The chain joins TRBV6-2 or TRBV6-3 to TRBJ1-1; 8 bases agree with TRBD1. V lost 6 bases and J lost 6; bases outside the gene matches: 6. This CDR3 is 13 amino acids long. Germline-derived CDR1 and CDR2 are MNHEY and SVGEGT. The CDR3 region is CASSAGGRPEAFF. The CDR3 bases are TGTGCCAGCAGCGCAGGGGGCCGGCCTGAAGCTTTCTTT.

This clonotype was recorded many times. V gene TRBV19 combines with J gene TRBJ1-1, with D unclear. CDR1 and CDR2 (germline): LNHDA, SQIVND (reference sequence). The V end was cut by 7 bases, the J end by 1 base, with 7 bases between. The CDR3 has 12 amino acids. The CDR3 reads CASKRQNTEAFF. The CDR3 DNA is TGTGCCAGTAAAAGGCAGAACACTGAAGCTTTCTTT.

This clonotype was recorded many times. This may be a read error, as it is one base from a much larger clone. V is TRBV28 and J is TRBJ1-6; TRBD1 matches at 8 bases. The ends lost 5 bases at V and 9 bases at J; junction bases unmatched: 9. This CDR3 spans 15 amino acids. Germline V gene lookup returns CDR1 MDHEN and CDR2 SYDVKM. DNA of the CDR3: TGTGCCAGCAGTGGACAGGGTTTTTTGATTTCACCCCTCCACTTT. Residues: CASSGQGFLISPLHF.

The table lists this clonotype with a few counts. A clone one base away is much larger, so this may be a read error. Because it lacks the conserved phenylalanine or tryptophan at the end, this CDR3 is likely a read error. This sequence joins TRBV20-1 and TRBJ1-1; D unresolved. Germline-derived CDR1 and CDR2 are DFQATT and SNEGSKA (reference sequence). The V and J ends lost 5 bases and 1 base respectively, with 14 bases between them. The length of the CDR3 is 14 residues. CDR3 sequence (DNA): TGCAGTGCTCCATCCCGTCGTACGAACACTGAAGCTTTCTTA. This sequence encodes CSAPSRRTNTEAFL.

This clonotype was counted ten times or more. The gene calls are TRBV5-1 and TRBJ1-2, with no clear D. V shed 4 bases and J shed 5 bases, with 15 bases lying between them. Germline-derived CDR1 and CDR2 are SGHRS and YFSETQ. This CDR3 has 14 residues. CDR3 region: CASSPGPTRYGYTF. The CDR3 region has the DNA TGCGCCAGCAGCCCTGGGCCTACGAGGTATGGCTACACCTTC.

This clonotype was seen ten or more times. The chain links TRBV2 to TRBJ1-1, with TRBD1 matching over 12 bases. Germline CDR1 reads SNHLY; CDR2 reads FYNNEI. Trimming cost V 7 bases and J 5 bases; bases outside gene matches: 14. The length of the CDR3 is 17 residues. Here the CDR3 reads CASNETPGTGGGTEAFF. The DNA of the CDR3 is TGTGCCAGCAACGAAACCCCCGGGACAGGGGGCGGAACTGAAGCTTTCTTT.

This clonotype was detected many times. This chain joins TRBV19 and TRBJ1-1; D is uncertain. CDR1 and CDR2 (germline): LNHDA, SQIVND (reference sequence). There are 14 residues in the CDR3. Trimming stripped 5 bases from V and 1 base from J, with 11 bases between. This CDR3 reads CASSPRAGNTEAFF. As DNA, the CDR3 is TGTGCCAGTAGTCCCCGAGCCGGGAACACTGAAGCTTTCTTT. Together with reference TRBV19 and TRBJ1-1, the CDR3 gives the full variable domain: DGGITQSPKYLFRKEGQNVTLSCEQNLNHDAMYWYRQDPGQGLRLIYYSQIVNDFQKGDIAEGYSVSREKKESFPLTVTSAQKNPTAFYLCASSPRAGNTEAFFGQGTRLTVV.